This TCR beta chain appears in the sequencing data of a study of regulatory T cells in long-lasting Graves disease. Study results and caveats: Fewer public clonotypes were shared by new patients (over 950) than by persistent patients (about 2,700).

V lost 2 bases to trimming and J lost 15 bases, with 14 bases between them. This CDR3 is built from 12 residues. Indicated time point: persistent/refractory GD, antithyroid drugs over 5 years with positive TRAb. The TCR library was prepared using RNA isolated from PBMCs. CDR3-region Arm-PCR and iRepertoire HTBI primers produced the TCR beta libraries. TCRdb independently ran MiXCR on the multiplex PCR reads; one entry per CDR3 protein. The table shows a few hundred thousand distinct CDR3 sequences, with 20% to 25% occurring only once. A word on this clonotype: Antigen: not known.

The clonotype was recovered from a female donor with Graves disease. This sample comprised peripheral blood mononuclear cells (PBMCs), obtained when the disease was refractory, from a patient treated with antithyroid drugs. The chain uses TRBV12-3 or TRBV12-4 and TRBJ2-1; D is uncertain. In DNA, the CDR3 is TGTGCCAGCAGTTTATACAGACCCCCACCGTTCTTC. Protein sequence: CASSLYRPPPFF.